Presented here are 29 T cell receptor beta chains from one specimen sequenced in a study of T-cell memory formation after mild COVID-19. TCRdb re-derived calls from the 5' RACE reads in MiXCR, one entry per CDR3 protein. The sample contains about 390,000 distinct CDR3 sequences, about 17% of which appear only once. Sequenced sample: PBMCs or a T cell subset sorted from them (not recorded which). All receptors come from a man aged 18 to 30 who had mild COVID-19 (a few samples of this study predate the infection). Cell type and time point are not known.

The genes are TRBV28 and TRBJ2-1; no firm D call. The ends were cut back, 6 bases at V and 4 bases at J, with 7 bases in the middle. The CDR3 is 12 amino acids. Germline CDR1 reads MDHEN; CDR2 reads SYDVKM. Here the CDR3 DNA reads TGTGCCAGCAGGACCACTTACAATGAGCAGTTCTTC. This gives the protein CASRTTYNEQFF.

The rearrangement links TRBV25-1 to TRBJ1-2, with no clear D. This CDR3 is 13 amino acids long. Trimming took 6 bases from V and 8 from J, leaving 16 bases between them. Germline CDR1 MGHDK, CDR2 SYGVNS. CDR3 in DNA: TGTGCCAGCAGGGCGGACGGACTCCGGGGCTACACCTTC. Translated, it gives CASRADGLRGYTF.

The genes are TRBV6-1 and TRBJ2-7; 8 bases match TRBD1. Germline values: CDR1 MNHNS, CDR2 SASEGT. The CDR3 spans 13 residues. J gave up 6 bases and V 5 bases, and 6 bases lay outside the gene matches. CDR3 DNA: TGTGCCAGCAGTCACCGGACAGGGCGCGAGCAGTACGTC. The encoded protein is CASSHRTGREQYV.

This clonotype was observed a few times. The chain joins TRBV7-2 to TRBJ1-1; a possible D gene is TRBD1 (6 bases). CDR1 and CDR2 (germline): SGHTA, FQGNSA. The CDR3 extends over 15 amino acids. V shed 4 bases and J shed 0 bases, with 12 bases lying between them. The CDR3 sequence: CASSWGAGVNTEAFF. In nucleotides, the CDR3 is TGTGCCAGCAGCTGGGGGGCAGGGGTGAACACTGAAGCTTTCTTT.

CDR3 sequence reads: CASSRLAGKAGELFF. CDR3 in DNA: TGCGCCAGCAGCCGACTAGCGGGGAAGGCCGGGGAGCTGTTTTTT. V and J are TRBV5-1 and TRBJ2-2; 11 bases map to TRBD2. V was clipped by 4 bases and J by 6 bases; unmatched bases: 5. This CDR3 comprises 15 residues. Germline loops: CDR1 SGHRS, CDR2 YFSETQ.

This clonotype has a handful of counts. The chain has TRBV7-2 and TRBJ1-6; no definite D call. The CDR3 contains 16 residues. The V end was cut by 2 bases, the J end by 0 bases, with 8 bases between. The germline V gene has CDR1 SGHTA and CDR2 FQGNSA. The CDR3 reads CASSLPESSYNSPLHF. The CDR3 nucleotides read TGTGCCAGCAGCTTACCGGAGAGCTCCTATAATTCACCCCTCCACTTT.

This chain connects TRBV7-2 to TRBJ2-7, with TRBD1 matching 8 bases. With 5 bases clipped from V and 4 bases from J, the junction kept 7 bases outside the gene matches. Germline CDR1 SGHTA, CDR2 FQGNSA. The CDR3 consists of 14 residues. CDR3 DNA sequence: TGTGCCAGCAGCGCGGACAGGGCGGGGTACGAGCAGTACTTC. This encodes CASSADRAGYEQYF.

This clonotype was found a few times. The CDR3 protein is CASNPRGGGPGGNEQFF. In nucleotides, the CDR3 is TGTGCCAGCAACCCCCGGGGCGGGGGGCCGGGAGGCAATGAGCAGTTCTTC. V usage is TRBV11-2 and J usage is TRBJ2-1; 8 bases fit TRBD2. Germline CDR1 and CDR2: SGHAT and FQNNGV. This CDR3 spans 17 amino acids. V was pared by 7 bases and J by 6 bases, with 17 bases of the junction left unmatched.

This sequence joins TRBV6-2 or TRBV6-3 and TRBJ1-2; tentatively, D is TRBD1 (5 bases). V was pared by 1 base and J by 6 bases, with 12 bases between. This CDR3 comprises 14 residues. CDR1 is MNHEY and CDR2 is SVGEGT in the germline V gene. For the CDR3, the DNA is TGTGCCAGCAGTTACTGGGGGATCGGTAATGGCTACACCTTC. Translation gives CASSYWGIGNGYTF.

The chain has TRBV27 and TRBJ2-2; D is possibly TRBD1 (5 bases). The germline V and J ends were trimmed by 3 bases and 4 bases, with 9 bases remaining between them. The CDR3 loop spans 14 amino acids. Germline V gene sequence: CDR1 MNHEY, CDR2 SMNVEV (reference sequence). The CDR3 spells CASSLVRATGELFF. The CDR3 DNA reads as TGTGCCAGCAGTTTGGTCAGGGCCACCGGGGAGCTGTTTTTT.

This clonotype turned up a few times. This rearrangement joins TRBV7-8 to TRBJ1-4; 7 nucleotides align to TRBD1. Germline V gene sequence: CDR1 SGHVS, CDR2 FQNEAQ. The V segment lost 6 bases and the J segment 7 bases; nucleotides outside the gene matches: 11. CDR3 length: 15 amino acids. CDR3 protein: CASRSRVGTAEKLFF. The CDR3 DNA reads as TGTGCCAGCAGATCACGGGTAGGGACAGCTGAAAAACTGTTTTTT.

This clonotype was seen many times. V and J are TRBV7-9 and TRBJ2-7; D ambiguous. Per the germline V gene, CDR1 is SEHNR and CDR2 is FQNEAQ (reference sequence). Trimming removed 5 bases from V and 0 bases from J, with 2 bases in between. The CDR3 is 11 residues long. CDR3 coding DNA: TGTGCCAGCAGCCCCTCCTACGAGCAGTACTTC. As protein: CASSPSYEQYF.

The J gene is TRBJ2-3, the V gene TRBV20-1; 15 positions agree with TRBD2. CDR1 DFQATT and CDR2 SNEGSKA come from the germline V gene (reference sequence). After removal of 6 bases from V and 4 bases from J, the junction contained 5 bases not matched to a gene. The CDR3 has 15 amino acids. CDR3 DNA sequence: TGCAGTGCCGTCAGGACTAGCGGGGGGGCAGATACGCAGTATTTT. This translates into CSAVRTSGGADTQYF.

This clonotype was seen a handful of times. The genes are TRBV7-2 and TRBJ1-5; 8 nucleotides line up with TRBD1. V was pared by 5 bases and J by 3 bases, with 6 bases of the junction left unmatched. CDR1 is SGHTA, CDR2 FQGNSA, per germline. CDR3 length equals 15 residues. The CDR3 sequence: CASSQGTGYNQPQHF. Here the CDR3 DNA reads TGTGCCAGCAGCCAAGGGACAGGCTACAATCAGCCCCAGCATTTT. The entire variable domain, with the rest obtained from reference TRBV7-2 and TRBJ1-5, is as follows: GAGVSQSPSNKVTEKGKDVELRCDPISGHTALYWYRQSLGQGLEFLIYFQGNSAPDKSGLPSDRFSAERTGGSVSTLTIQRTQQEDSAVYLCASSQGTGYNQPQHFGDGTRLSIL.

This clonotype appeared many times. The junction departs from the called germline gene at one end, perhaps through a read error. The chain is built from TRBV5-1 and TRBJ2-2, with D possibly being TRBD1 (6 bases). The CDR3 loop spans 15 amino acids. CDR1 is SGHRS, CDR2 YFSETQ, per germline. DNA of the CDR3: TGTGCCAGCAGTTTACAGGGTACGAACACCGGGGAGCTGTTTTTT. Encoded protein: CASSLQGTNTGELFF.

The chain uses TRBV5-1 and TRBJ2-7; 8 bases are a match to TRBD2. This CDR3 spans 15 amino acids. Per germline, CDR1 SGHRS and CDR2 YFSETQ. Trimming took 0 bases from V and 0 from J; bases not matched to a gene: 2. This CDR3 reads CASSLGLANSYEQYF. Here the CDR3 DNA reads TGCGCCAGCAGCTTGGGACTAGCGAACTCCTACGAGCAGTACTTC.

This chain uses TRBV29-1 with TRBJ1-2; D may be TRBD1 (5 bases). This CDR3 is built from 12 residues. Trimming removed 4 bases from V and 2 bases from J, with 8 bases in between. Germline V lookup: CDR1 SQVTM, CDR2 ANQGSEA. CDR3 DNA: TGCAGCGTTGGGGGGATGAACTATGGCTACACCTTC. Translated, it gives CSVGGMNYGYTF.

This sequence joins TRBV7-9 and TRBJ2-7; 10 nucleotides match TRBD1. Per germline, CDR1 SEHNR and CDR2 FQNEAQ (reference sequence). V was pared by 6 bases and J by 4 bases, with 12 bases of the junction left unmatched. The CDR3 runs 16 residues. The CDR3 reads CASSSDRGLAGYEQYV. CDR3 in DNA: TGTGCCAGCAGTTCTGACAGGGGGCTAGCCGGATACGAGCAGTACGTC.

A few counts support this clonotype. The CDR3 region is CASSPFPAGRYGYTF. CDR3 DNA: TGCGCCAGCAGCCCCTTCCCAGCAGGGCGCTATGGCTACACCTTC. The V and J genes are TRBV4-1 and TRBJ1-2; a weak D match, TRBD1 (5 bases). There are 15 residues in the CDR3. CDR1 MGHRA and CDR2 YSYEKL come from the germline V gene. Trimming took 4 bases from V and 4 from J, leaving 16 bases between them.

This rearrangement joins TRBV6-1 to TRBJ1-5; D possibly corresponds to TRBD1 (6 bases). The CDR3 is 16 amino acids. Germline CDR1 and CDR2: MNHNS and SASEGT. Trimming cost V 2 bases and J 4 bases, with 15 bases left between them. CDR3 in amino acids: CASSEPGTIINQPQHF. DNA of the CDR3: TGTGCCAGCAGTGAACCCGGGACAATCATTAATCAGCCCCAGCATTTT.

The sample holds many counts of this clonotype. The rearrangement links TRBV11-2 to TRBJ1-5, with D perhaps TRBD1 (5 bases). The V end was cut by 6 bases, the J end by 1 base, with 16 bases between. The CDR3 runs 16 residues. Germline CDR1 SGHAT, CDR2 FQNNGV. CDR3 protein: CASRILMGGSNQPQHF. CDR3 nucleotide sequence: TGTGCCAGCAGGATCCTGATGGGGGGAAGCAATCAGCCCCAGCATTTT.

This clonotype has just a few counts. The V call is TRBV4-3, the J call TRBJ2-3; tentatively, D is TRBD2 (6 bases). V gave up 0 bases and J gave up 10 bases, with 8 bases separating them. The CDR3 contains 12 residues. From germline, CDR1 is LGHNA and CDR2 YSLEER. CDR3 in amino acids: CASSQEGGAQYF. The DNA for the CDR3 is TGCGCCAGCAGCCAAGAGGGAGGTGCGCAGTATTTT.

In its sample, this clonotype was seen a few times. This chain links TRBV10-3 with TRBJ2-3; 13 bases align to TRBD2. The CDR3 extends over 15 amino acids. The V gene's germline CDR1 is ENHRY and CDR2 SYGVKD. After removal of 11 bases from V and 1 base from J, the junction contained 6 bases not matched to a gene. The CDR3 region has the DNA TGTGCCGCCGGACTAGCGGGGGTTGGCACAGATACGCAGTATTTT. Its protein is CAAGLAGVGTDTQYF.

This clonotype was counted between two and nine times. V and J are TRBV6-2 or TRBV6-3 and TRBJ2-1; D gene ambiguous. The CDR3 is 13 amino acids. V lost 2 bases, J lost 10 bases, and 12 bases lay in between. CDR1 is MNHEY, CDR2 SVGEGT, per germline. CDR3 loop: CASSYDSKREQFF. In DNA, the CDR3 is TGTGCCAGCAGTTACGACTCAAAGAGAGAGCAGTTCTTC.

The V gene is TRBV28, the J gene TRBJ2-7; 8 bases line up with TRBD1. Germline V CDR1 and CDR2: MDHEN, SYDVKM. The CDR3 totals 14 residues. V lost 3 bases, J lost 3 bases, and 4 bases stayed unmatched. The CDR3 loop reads CASSLTGERYEQYV. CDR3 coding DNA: TGTGCCAGCAGTTTGACAGGGGAACGCTACGAGCAGTACGTC.

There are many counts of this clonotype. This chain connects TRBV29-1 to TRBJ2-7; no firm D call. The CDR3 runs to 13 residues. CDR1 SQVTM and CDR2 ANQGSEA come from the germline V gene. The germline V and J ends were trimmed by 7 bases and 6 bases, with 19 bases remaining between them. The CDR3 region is CSAGRQESTEQYF. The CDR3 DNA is TGCAGCGCTGGGCGACAAGAGTCAACCGAGCAGTACTTC.

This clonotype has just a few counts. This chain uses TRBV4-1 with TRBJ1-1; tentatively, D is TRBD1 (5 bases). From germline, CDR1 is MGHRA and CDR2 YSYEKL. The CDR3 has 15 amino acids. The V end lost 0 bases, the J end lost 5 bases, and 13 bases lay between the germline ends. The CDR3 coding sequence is TGCGCCAGCAGCCAAGAGGGCCTGGAGGGGACTGAAGCTTTCTTT. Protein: CASSQEGLEGTEAFF.

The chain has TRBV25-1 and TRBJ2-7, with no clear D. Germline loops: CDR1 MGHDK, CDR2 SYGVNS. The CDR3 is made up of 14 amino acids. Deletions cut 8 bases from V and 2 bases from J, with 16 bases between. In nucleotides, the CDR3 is TGTGCCAGCTCGCGGCCTCTACCGGCCTACGAGCAGTACTTC. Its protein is CASSRPLPAYEQYF.

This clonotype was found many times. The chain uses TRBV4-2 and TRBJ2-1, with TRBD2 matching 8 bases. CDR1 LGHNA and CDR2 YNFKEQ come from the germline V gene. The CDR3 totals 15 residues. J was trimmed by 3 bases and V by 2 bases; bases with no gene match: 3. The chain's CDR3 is CASSQLRGDYNEQFF. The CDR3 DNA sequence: TGTGCCAGCAGCCAATTGCGGGGGGACTACAATGAGCAGTTCTTC.